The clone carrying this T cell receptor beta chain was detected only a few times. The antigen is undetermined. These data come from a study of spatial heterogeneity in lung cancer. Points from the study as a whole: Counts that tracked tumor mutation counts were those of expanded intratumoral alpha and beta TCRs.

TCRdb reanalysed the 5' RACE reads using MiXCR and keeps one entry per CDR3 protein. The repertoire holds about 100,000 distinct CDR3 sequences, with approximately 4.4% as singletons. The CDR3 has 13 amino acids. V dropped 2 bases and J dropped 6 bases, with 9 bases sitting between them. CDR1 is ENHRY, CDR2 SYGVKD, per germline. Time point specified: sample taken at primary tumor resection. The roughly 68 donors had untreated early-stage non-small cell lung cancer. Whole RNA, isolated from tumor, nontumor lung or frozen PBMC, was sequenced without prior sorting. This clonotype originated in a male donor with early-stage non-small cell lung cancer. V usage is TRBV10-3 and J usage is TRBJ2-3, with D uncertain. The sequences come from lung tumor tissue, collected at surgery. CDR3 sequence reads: CAISEVSPDTQYF. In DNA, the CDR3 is TGTGCCATCAGTGAGGTGTCCCCCGATACGCAGTATTTT.